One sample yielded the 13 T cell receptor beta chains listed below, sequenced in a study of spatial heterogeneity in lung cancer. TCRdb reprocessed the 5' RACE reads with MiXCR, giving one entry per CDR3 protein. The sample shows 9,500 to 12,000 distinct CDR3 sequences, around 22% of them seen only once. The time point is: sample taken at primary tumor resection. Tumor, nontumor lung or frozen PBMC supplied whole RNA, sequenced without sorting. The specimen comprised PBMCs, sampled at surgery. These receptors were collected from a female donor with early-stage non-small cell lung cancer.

This chain's CDR3 is CASSSGTDEKLFF. As DNA, the CDR3 is TGCGCCAGCAGCTCCGGGACAGATGAAAAACTGTTTTTT. This chain joins TRBV5-1 and TRBJ1-4; TRBD1 matches 7 bases. The CDR3 totals 13 residues. V was pared by 3 bases and J by 6 bases, with 2 bases of the junction left unmatched. Germline-derived CDR1 and CDR2 are SGHRS and YFSETQ.

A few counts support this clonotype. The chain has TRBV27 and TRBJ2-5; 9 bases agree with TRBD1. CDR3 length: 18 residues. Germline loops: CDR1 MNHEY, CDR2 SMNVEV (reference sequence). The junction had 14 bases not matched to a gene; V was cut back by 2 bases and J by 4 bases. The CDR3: CASSLGQPAGQGGETQYF. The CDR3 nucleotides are TGTGCCAGCAGTTTAGGCCAACCCGCGGGACAGGGAGGAGAGACCCAGTACTTC.

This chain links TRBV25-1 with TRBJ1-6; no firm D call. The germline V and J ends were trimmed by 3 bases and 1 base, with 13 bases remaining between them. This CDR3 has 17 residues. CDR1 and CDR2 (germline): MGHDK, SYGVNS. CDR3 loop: CASSDNRGRSYNSPLHF. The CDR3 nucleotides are TGTGCCAGCAGTGATAACCGCGGAAGATCCTATAATTCACCCCTCCACTTT.

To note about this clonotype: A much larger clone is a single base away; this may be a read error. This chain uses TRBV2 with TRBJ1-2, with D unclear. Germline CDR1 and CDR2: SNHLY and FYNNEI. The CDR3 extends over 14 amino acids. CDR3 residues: CASSEALGLSGYIF. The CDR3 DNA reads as TGTGCCAGCAGTGAAGCGCTGGGGTTGAGTGGCTACATCTTC.

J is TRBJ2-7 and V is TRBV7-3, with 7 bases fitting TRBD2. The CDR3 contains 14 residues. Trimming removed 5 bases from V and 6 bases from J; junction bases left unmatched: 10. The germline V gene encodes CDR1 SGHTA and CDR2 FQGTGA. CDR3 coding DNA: TGTGCCAGCAGCCCCGGACTAGAAGTGGGCGAGCAGTACTTC. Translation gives CASSPGLEVGEQYF.

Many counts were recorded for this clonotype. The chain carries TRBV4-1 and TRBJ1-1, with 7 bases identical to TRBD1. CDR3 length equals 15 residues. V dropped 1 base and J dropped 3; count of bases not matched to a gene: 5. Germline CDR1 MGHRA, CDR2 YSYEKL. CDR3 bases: TGCGCCAGCAGCCAAGGAGGGGGCGCCGACACTGAAGCTTTCTTT. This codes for CASSQGGGADTEAFF.

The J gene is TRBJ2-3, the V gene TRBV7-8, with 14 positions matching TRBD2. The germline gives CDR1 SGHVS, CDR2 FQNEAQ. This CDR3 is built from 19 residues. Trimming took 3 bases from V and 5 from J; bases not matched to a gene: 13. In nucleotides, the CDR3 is TGTGCCAGCAGCTTGCAGTCGAGACTAGCGGGGGGGCTTAGAGATACGCAGTATTTT. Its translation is CASSLQSRLAGGLRDTQYF.

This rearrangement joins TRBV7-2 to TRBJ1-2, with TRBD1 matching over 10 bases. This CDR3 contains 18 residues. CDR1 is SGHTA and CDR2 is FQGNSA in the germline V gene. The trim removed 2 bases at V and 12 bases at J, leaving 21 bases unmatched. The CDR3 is CASSLTPLGTGEFRRNTF. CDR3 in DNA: TGTGCCAGCAGCTTAACCCCCCTAGGGACAGGGGAATTCCGTAGGAACACCTTC.

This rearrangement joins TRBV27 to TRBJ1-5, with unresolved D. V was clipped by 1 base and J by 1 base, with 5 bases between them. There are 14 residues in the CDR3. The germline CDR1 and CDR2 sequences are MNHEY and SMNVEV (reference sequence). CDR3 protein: CASSLLGSNQPQHF. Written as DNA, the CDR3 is TGTGCCAGCAGTTTATTGGGGAGCAATCAGCCCCAGCATTTT.

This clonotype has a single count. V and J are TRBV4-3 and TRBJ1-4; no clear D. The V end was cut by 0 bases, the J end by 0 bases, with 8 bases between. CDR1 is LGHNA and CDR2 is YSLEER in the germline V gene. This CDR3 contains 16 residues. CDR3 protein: CASSQDRRTTNEKLFF. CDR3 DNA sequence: TGCGCCAGCAGCCAAGATCGTAGAACAACTAATGAAAAACTGTTTTTT.

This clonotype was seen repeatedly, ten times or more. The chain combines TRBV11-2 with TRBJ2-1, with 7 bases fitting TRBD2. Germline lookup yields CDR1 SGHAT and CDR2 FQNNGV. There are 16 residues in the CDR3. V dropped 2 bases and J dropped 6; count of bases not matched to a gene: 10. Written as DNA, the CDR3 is TGTGCCAGCAGCTTAATCGGCGGGAGATTGTCCAATGAGCAGTTCTTC. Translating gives CASSLIGGRLSNEQFF.

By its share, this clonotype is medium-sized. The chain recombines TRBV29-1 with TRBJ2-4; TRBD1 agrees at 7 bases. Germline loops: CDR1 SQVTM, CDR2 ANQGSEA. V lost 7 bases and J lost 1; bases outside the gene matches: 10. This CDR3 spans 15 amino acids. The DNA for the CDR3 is TGCAGCGGCGGACAGGTCCTGGGGGCCAAAAACATTCAGTACTTC. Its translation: CSGGQVLGAKNIQYF.

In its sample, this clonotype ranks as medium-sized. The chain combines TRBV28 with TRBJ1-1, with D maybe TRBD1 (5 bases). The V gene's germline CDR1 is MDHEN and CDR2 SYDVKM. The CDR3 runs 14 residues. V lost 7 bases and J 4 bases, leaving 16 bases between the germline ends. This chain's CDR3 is CASTPGGFGTEAFF. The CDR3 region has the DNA TGTGCCAGCACCCCGGGGGGATTTGGCACTGAAGCTTTCTTT.